These T cell receptor beta chains were read from a single sample in a study of Ad26.COV2.S vaccination and SARS-CoV-2 variants. The data were produced by immunoSEQ multiplex PCR, yet TCRdb's version contains in-frame clones alone and is incomplete. This sample has 350,000 to 450,000 clones, with around 83% found just once. The sample here was peripheral blood, taken in a trial of Ad26.COV2.S vaccine versus placebo. Receptors originate from a person aged 18-65 years who received the Ad26.COV2.S COVID-19 vaccine or a placebo. The CDR3 runs from the conserved cysteine through the conserved F or W. Each record gives: clone size, D gene, J gene, V gene, CDR3 DNA, CDR3 protein. The D gene is left open where the match is weak. Size is stated for part of the rows, as once, few or many counts, or as a class when the clone is expanded.

few,.,TRBJ1-5,TRBV5-1,TGCGCCAGCAGCTTGGACAGCCACAATCAGCCCCAGCATTTT,CASSLDSHNQPQHF
.,TRBD2,TRBJ2-1,TRBV14,TGTGCCAGCAGCCGGATTGGAGGACTAGACAGTCCCGAGCAGTTCTTC,CASSRIGGLDSPEQFF
.,TRBD2,TRBJ2-3,TRBV18,TGTGCCAGCTCACCGAGGACTAGCCGCAATGGTACGCAGTATTTT,CASSPRTSRNGTQYF
.,TRBD1,TRBJ2-3,TRBV29-1,TGCAGCGGGACGGGACAGGGAAAATCAGATACGCAGTATTTT,CSGTGQGKSDTQYF
once,TRBD2,TRBJ2-7,TRBV5-4,TGTGCCAGCAGCCTCCAACTAGCGGGAACCTCCTACGAGCAGTACTTC,CASSLQLAGTSYEQYF
.,.,TRBJ1-1,TRBV3-1/TRBV3-2,TGTGCCAGCAGCCAATCGGGGGGCACTGAAGCTTTCTTT,CASSQSGGTEAFF
.,.,TRBJ2-4,TRBV6-5,TGTGCCAGCACAAGCGGTAGAGCCAAAAACATTCAGTACTTC,CASTSGRAKNIQYF
.,.,TRBJ2-1,TRBV20-1,TGCAGTCCTAGTCTGGCGGGTGAGCAGTTCTTC,CSPSLAGEQFF
.,.,TRBJ2-1,TRBV19,TGTGCCAGTAGTAAAGGACAGGGAGGGCGGGATGAGCAGTTCTTC,CASSKGQGGRDEQFF
.,TRBD2,TRBJ2-7,TRBV10-3,TGTGCCATCAGTGCCCCGACTAGCGGATCCTACGAGCAGTACTTC,CAISAPTSGSYEQYF
.,.,TRBJ2-1,TRBV7-8,TGTGCCAGCAGCTACGGCGGGAACTCCTACAATGAGCAGTTCTTC,CASSYGGNSYNEQFF
.,TRBD2,TRBJ2-1,TRBV5-5,TGTGCCAGCAGCTTGGGACTAGCGGGAGTGGATGAGCAGTTCTTC,CASSLGLAGVDEQFF
.,TRBD1,TRBJ1-1,TRBV10-1,TGCGCCAGCAGTGGGACAGGTTTGAACACTGAAGCTTTCTTT,CASSGTGLNTEAFF
once,.,TRBJ1-4,TRBV18,TGTGCCAGCTCACCATACGAGGGAGAGAATGAAAAACTGTTTTTT,CASSPYEGENEKLFF
.,TRBD2,TRBJ2-7,TRBV25-1,TGTGCCAGCAGTGAAGGGGGGGGCTACGAGCAGTACTTC,CASSEGGGYEQYF
once,TRBD1,TRBJ2-1,TRBV7-6,TGTGCCAGCAGCAACAGGGGTGACAATGAGCAGTTCTTC,CASSNRGDNEQFF
.,.,TRBJ2-7,TRBV5-8,TGTGCCAGCAGCTTGGGCTCTGGGTTCGATGACGAGCAGTACTTC,CASSLGSGFDDEQYF
.,TRBD1,TRBJ1-6,TRBV6-5,TGTGCCAGCAGGGGACAGGGATCTCTTTCACCCCTCCACTTT,CASRGQGSLSPLHF
few,.,TRBJ2-7,TRBV12-3/TRBV12-4,TGTGCCAGCAGTTATGACATCGAGCAGTACTTC,CASSYDIEQYF
.,TRBD1,TRBJ1-5,TRBV28,TGTGCCAGCAGTCCACCTTTGACAGGGGCCTATAGCAATCAGCCCCAGCATTTT,CASSPPLTGAYSNQPQHF
.,TRBD1,TRBJ2-5,TRBV7-9,TGTGCCAGCAGCTTCCAGGGGGAAAGGGGAGAGACCCAGTACTTC,CASSFQGERGETQYF
.,TRBD2,TRBJ2-3,TRBV3-1/TRBV3-2,TGTGCCAGCAGCCCCGGACTAGCGGGGGATACGCAGTATTTT,CASSPGLAGDTQYF
once,TRBD2,TRBJ2-3,TRBV6-2/TRBV6-3,TGTGCCAGCAGTTCCCGAGGCGGGGGGAGAGTAGATACGCAGTATTTT,CASSSRGGGRVDTQYF
.,TRBD1,TRBJ2-7,TRBV7-6,TGTGCCAGCAGCCCCCGATACAGGGGAAAACACGAGCAGTACTTC,CASSPRYRGKHEQYF
few,.,TRBJ2-7,TRBV11-2,TGTGCCAGCAGCTTACAACAGGGTAGCGAGCAGTACTTC,CASSLQQGSEQYF
.,.,TRBJ2-1,TRBV19,TGTGCCAGTAGTATCGGTCAGGGAGCCCACGGTGAGCAGTTCTTC,CASSIGQGAHGEQFF
.,TRBD2,TRBJ2-7,TRBV4-1,TGCGCCAGCAGCCCCTTAACGACTAGCGGAGCCTACGAGCAGTACTTC,CASSPLTTSGAYEQYF
.,.,TRBJ2-7,TRBV7-9,TGTGCCAGCAGTTCGGACAGGGAGGGGTCCTACGAGCAGTACTTC,CASSSDREGSYEQYF
.,.,TRBJ1-1,TRBV28,TGTGCCAGCAGTTTATGGGGAGGGTACACTGAAGCTTTCTTT,CASSLWGGYTEAFF
.,.,TRBJ2-5,TRBV12-3/TRBV12-4,TGTGCCAGCAGTTTAGTCCAATGGGAGACCCAGTACTTC,CASSLVQWETQYF
.,TRBD1,TRBJ2-5,TRBV5-4,TGTGCCAGCAGCGGCTGGACAGGGGGTAAAGAGACCCAGTACTTC,CASSGWTGGKETQYF
.,TRBD2,TRBJ2-2,TRBV3-1/TRBV3-2,TGTGCCAGCAGCCAAGATGGGACTAGCTGGTACACCGGGGAGCTGTTTTTT,CASSQDGTSWYTGELFF
.,.,TRBJ1-4,TRBV6-4,TGTGCCAGCAAAGTTGAAGGCAGGGATGAAAAACTGTTTTTT,CASKVEGRDEKLFF
.,.,TRBJ2-3,TRBV6-5,TGTGCCAGCAGTTGGGGGGCAGGGAGAGATACAGATACGCAGTATTTT,CASSWGAGRDTDTQYF
.,TRBD1,TRBJ2-1,TRBV28,TGTGCCAGCAGTCCGCCGACAGGGGGGGTTTTCAATGAGCAGTTCTTC,CASSPPTGGVFNEQFF
.,.,TRBJ2-2,TRBV11-2,TGTGCCAGCAGCTTAAGGCCGCAGACTAACACCGGGGAGCTGTTTTTT,CASSLRPQTNTGELFF
few,TRBD1,TRBJ2-7,TRBV7-9,TGTGCCAGCAGCCCGGACAGGGGGCGAGACGAGCAGTACTTC,CASSPDRGRDEQYF
.,TRBD2,TRBJ2-3,TRBV29-1,TGCAGCGTTGAAAAGGGGACTAGTTGGATAGATACGCAGTATTTT,CSVEKGTSWIDTQYF
.,.,TRBJ1-5,TRBV19,TGTGCCAGTCGTGGGCAGCCGAATCAGCCCCAGCATTTT,CASRGQPNQPQHF
.,.,TRBJ2-2,TRBV7-2,TGTGCCAGCAGCTTCCGACAGAACACCGGGGAGCTGTTTTTT,CASSFRQNTGELFF
.,.,TRBJ1-5,TRBV30,TGTGCCTGGGAACCGGGACCAATTGTGGGGGGGGATCAGCCCCAGCATTTT,CAWEPGPIVGGDQPQHF
.,.,TRBJ2-5,TRBV30,TGTGCCTGGAGTCGACAGGCAGGGAAGGAGACCCAGTACTTC,CAWSRQAGKETQYF
once,.,TRBJ2-3,TRBV7-9,TGTGCCAGCAGCTTATTCGTGGGAGTCCCAGATACGCAGTATTTT,CASSLFVGVPDTQYF
.,.,TRBJ2-1,TRBV27,TGTGCCAGCAGCCGGCGGGGCAATGAGCAGTTCTTC,CASSRRGNEQFF
once,.,TRBJ2-7,TRBV28,TGTGCCAGCAGTTTACAGGGGCGCTACACCTACGAGCAGTACTTC,CASSLQGRYTYEQYF
.,.,TRBJ2-1,TRBV24-1,TGTGCCACCAGTGAGGGGGGTGGGGAGCAGTTCTTC,CATSEGGGEQFF
.,.,TRBJ2-5,TRBV5-4,TGTGCCAGCAGCTTGGGTATTTGGGGGGAGACCCAGTACTTC,CASSLGIWGETQYF
few,.,TRBJ2-1,TRBV10-2,TGCGCCAGCAGGCGCGGTAGACGGAATGAGCAGTTCTTC,CASRRGRRNEQFF